This is a list of T cell receptor beta chains from one sample in a study of blood T cells in healthy people across ages. MiXCR, run by TCRdb on the 5' RACE reads, gives a single entry per CDR3 protein. This table has 650,000 to 1,000,000 distinct CDR3 sequences, around 36% appearing once. The sample was blood. Receptors were obtained from a man younger than 35 in good health. Both conserved end residues are part of each CDR3. D genes are given only for firm matches. Rows give clone size only sometimes, using once, few, many, or a class for an expanded clone.

cdr3_length	clone_size	j_call	v_call	d_call	cdr3_aa	cdr3_nt
15	-	TRBJ2-7	TRBV7-2	-	CASSVDRSLSYEQYF	TGTGCCAGCAGCGTAGACCGAAGCCTTTCCTACGAGCAGTACTTC
17	few	TRBJ2-2	TRBV6-1	TRBD1	CASSQSPEGAHTGELFF	TGTGCCAGCAGCCAAAGTCCTGAGGGGGCCCACACCGGGGAGCTGTTTTTT
11	many	TRBJ2-1	TRBV12-3/TRBV12-4	-	CASTRGGEQFF	TGTGCCAGCACCCGCGGAGGGGAGCAGTTCTTC
14	-	TRBJ1-1	TRBV9	TRBD1	CASRGQGGTTEAFF	TGTGCCAGCAGAGGACAGGGGGGGACCACTGAAGCTTTCTTT
14	few	TRBJ2-4	TRBV12-3/TRBV12-4	-	CASRETGFGSFHHF	TGTGCCAGCAGGGAAACAGGTTTCGGTAGTTTTCACCACTTC
20	-	TRBJ2-1	TRBV7-9	-	CASSLARRGRQTRSNKEQFF	TGTGCCAGCAGCTTAGCGAGGAGGGGGAGACAGACGCGATCCAACAAGGAGCAGTTCTTC
16	-	TRBJ1-1	TRBV12-3/TRBV12-4	-	CASSFTQSSRNTEAFF	TGTGCCAGCAGTTTTACGCAATCATCGAGGAACACTGAAGCTTTCTTT
14	many	TRBJ2-3	TRBV10-2	-	CASSEPSSTDTQYF	TGTGCCAGCAGTGAGCCATCTAGCACAGATACGCAGTATTTT
12	-	TRBJ2-7	TRBV20-1	TRBD1	CSALSNRGEQYF	TGCAGTGCTCTAAGCAACAGGGGCGAGCAGTACTTC
14	many	TRBJ2-3	TRBV7-2	-	CASSLSSGTDTQYF	TGTGCCAGCAGCTTGTCGAGCGGCACAGATACGCAGTATTTT
13	-	TRBJ1-2	TRBV9	TRBD1	CASSLDRVRGYTF	TGTGCCAGCAGCCTCGACAGGGTCCGGGGCTACACCTTC
13	-	TRBJ2-1	TRBV9	-	CASSVSVYNEQFF	TGTGCCAGCAGCGTTTCGGTATACAATGAGCAGTTCTTC
13	-	TRBJ1-4	TRBV12-3/TRBV12-4	-	CASSLTWAEKLFF	TGTGCCAGCAGTTTAACCTGGGCCGAAAAACTGTTTTTT
15	-	TRBJ1-4	TRBV5-1	-	CASRLETAPNEKLFF	TGCGCCAGCAGACTTGAGACAGCCCCAAATGAAAAACTGTTTTTT
15	once	TRBJ2-5	TRBV14	-	CASSQALAATETQYF	TGTGCCAGCAGCCAAGCACTAGCCGCTACGGAGACCCAGTACTTC
16	-	TRBJ1-1	TRBV4-3	-	CASSQDGAAYGTEAFF	TGCGCCAGCAGCCAGGATGGGGCCGCCTATGGAACTGAAGCTTTCTTT
15	-	TRBJ1-1	TRBV4-1	-	CASSQGTGAVTEAFF	TGCGCCAGCAGCCAAGGTACGGGGGCGGTAACGGAAGCTTTCTTT
14	-	TRBJ2-1	TRBV30	-	CAWSGSQGYNEQFF	TGTGCCTGGAGTGGGTCGCAGGGGTACAATGAGCAGTTCTTC
14	-	TRBJ1-1	TRBV7-2	-	CASSERRGSTEAFF	TGTGCCAGCAGCGAGAGGAGGGGTAGCACTGAAGCTTTCTTT
15	once	TRBJ2-1	TRBV20-1	TRBD1	CSARGTGKNSYEQFF	TGCAGTGCTAGAGGGACAGGGAAAAATAGCTACGAGCAGTTCTTC
14	few	TRBJ1-4	TRBV19	TRBD1	CASSIWTGEEKLFF	TGTGCCAGTAGTATCTGGACAGGGGAGGAAAAACTGTTTTTT
16	-	TRBJ1-6	TRBV25-1	-	CASSALSGGSNSPLHF	TGTGCCAGCAGTGCCCTAAGTGGGGGGTCCAATTCACCCCTCCACTTT
15	-	TRBJ2-1	TRBV12-3/TRBV12-4	TRBD2	CASSFAGGGAGEQFF	TGTGCCAGCAGTTTTGCTGGCGGGGGGGCTGGTGAGCAGTTCTTC
14	few	TRBJ1-1	TRBV10-3	TRBD1	CAISGGQGWAEAFF	TGTGCCATCAGTGGGGGACAGGGCTGGGCTGAAGCTTTCTTT
11	few	TRBJ2-3	TRBV12-3/TRBV12-4	-	CASSGSDTQYF	TGTGCCAGCAGCGGGAGTGATACGCAGTATTTT
16	-	TRBJ1-4	TRBV7-6	TRBD1	CASSLGTGGINEKLFF	TGTGCCAGCAGCTTAGGAACAGGGGGCATTAATGAAAAACTGTTTTTT
16	few	TRBJ1-4	TRBV5-1	-	CASSLEVDATNEKLFF	TGCGCCAGCAGCTTGGAGGTGGACGCGACTAATGAAAAACTGTTTTTT
14	-	TRBJ2-3	TRBV29-1	TRBD2	CSVTSGDYTDTQYF	TGCAGCGTGACTAGCGGGGATTACACAGATACGCAGTATTTT
13	-	TRBJ1-1	TRBV7-2	-	CDSSYDARYEAFF	TGTGACAGCAGCTATGACGCACGTTATGAAGCTTTCTTT
16	-	TRBJ1-4	TRBV7-8	TRBD1	CASSPFRTGVGEKLFF	TGTGCCAGCAGCCCTTTCCGGACAGGGGTGGGTGAAAAACTGTTTTTT